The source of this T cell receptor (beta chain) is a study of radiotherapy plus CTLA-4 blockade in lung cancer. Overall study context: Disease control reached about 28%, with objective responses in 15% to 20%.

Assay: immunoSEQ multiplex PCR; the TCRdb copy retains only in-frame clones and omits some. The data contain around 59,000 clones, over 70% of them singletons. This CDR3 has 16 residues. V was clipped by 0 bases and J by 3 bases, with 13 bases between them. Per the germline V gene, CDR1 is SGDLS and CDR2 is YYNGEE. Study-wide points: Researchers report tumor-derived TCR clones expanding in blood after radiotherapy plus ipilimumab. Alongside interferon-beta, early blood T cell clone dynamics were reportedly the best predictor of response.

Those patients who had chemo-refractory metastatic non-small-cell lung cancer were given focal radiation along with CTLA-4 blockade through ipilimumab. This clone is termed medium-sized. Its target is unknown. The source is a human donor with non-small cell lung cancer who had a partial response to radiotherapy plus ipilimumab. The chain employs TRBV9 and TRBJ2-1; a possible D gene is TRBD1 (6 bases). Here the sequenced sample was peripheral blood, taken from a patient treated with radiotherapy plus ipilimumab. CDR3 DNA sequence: TGTGCCAGCAGCGTAGAGATGAGACAGGTCTACAATGAGCAGTTCTTC. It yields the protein CASSVEMRQVYNEQFF.